This T cell receptor (beta chain) was retrieved from a study of OX40 agonist ivuxolimab in advanced cancers. The method was immunoSEQ multiplex PCR; TCRdb's version includes in-frame clones alone and lacks a portion of them. The sample consists of around 33,000 clones, about 93% of them appearing once. This clone has just a few counts. The sample was CD4+ or CD8+ T cells sorted from blood, taken in a trial of the OX40 agonist ivuxolimab. The TCR sequence derives from an adult with an advanced solid tumor such as melanoma, head and neck, liver or kidney cancer.

The CDR3 coding sequence is TGCAGCGTTGTGGGTCAGGCGGGAAACACCATATATTTT. Translating gives CSVVGQAGNTIYF. The V and J genes are TRBV29-1 and TRBJ1-3; no definite D call. Germline loops: CDR1 SQVTM, CDR2 ANQGSEA. Trimming shortened V by 4 bases and J by 4 bases, and 11 bases separated the two germline ends. The CDR3 spans 13 residues.